The T cell receptor beta chain described here comes from a study of T cells in localized non-small cell lung cancer. Assay: immunoSEQ multiplex PCR; the TCRdb copy retains only in-frame clones and omits some. The sample holds under 25,000 clones, under 90% seen once. Germline V lookup: CDR1 LGHNA, CDR2 YSLEER. The CDR3 totals 16 residues. Trimming cost V 0 bases and J 5 bases; bases outside gene matches: 7. The chain is built from TRBV4-3 and TRBJ2-1; TRBD2 matches at 7 bases. The starting material was peripheral blood, obtained before any cancer treatment. The source of this sequence is a man aged 35-69 years with stage I squamous cell lung carcinoma. CDR3 in DNA: TGCGCCAGCAGCCAAGATGGGAGGGGAGGGAACAATGAGCAGTTCTTC. Translating it yields CASSQDGRGGNNEQFF.